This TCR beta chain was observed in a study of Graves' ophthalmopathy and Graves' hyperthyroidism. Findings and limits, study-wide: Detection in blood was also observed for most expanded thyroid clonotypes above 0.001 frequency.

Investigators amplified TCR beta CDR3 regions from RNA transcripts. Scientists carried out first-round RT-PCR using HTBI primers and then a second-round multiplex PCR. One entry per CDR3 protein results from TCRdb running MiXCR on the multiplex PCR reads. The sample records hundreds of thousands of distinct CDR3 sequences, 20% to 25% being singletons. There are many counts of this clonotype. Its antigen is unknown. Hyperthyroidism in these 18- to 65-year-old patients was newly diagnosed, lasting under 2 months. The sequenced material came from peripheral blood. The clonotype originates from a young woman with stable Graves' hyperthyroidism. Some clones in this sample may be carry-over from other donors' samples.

The CDR3 loop reads CSVSSLDAKRWRGTLYGYTF. The CDR3 DNA reads as TGCAGCGTTTCCTCCCTCGACGCCAAGCGTTGGAGAGGGACGCTCTATGGCTACACCTTC. The chain is built from TRBV29-1 and TRBJ1-2, with a tentative D call TRBD1 (5 bases). Deletions cut 5 bases from V and 4 bases from J, with 35 bases between. This CDR3 region has 20 residues. CDR1 SQVTM and CDR2 ANQGSEA come from the germline V gene.